The 28 T cell receptor beta chains presented below share a single source sample, sequenced in a study of shared clonotypes between healthy human individuals. Assay: immunoSEQ multiplex PCR; the TCRdb copy retains only in-frame clones and omits some. The sample records about 490,000 clones, roughly 80% being singletons. Sequenced input: PBMCs. The receptor set was obtained from a woman aged 40 to 50 in good health. Some clones in this sample may be carry-over from other donors' samples.

This clone was picked up many times. Other DNA sequences from this sample encode an identical CDR3 as well. The gene calls are TRBV7-2 and TRBJ2-3; 12 bases fit TRBD2. The V gene's germline CDR1 is SGHTA and CDR2 FQGNSA. CDR3 length: 18 amino acids. With V trimmed by 5 bases and J by 0 bases, 9 bases remained unmatched. The CDR3 spells CASSLVLAGGPSTDTQYF. In nucleotides, the CDR3 is TGTGCCAGCAGCCTCGTGCTAGCGGGAGGGCCCAGCACAGATACGCAGTATTTT.

This chain links TRBV2 with TRBJ1-1; weak D call: TRBD1 (5 bases). Germline V gene sequence: CDR1 SNHLY, CDR2 FYNNEI. This CDR3 has 12 amino acids. With 4 bases removed from V and 10 bases from J, the gap between germline ends came to 13 bases. Written as DNA, the CDR3 is TGTGCCAGCAGTGCATTGACGGGGCCAGCTTTCTTT. It specifies CASSALTGPAFF.

The chain joins TRBV5-1 to TRBJ1-5; D gene uncertain. Trimming left V 4 bases short and J 5 bases short, with 10 bases between. The CDR3 sequence is 13 residues long. Germline assignment: CDR1 SGHRS and CDR2 YFSETQ. CDR3 in amino acids: CASSPNVDQPQHF. In DNA, the CDR3 is TGCGCCAGCAGCCCCAATGTCGATCAGCCCCAGCATTTT. Full variable domain (rest looked up from reference TRBV5-1 and TRBJ1-5): KAGVTQTPRYLIKTRGQQVTLSCSPISGHRSVSWYQQTPGQGLQFLFEYFSETQRNKGNFPGRFSGRQFSNSRSEMNVSTLELGDSALYLCASSPNVDQPQHFGDGTRLSIL.

Of note for this clone: With only one base between it and a far larger clone, this is likely a read error. This specimen includes other DNA sequences encoding the same CDR3. V usage is TRBV27 and J usage is TRBJ2-5; D unresolved. V dropped 3 bases and J dropped 4 bases, with 3 bases sitting between them. The CDR3 is made up of 11 amino acids. Per the germline V gene, CDR1 is MNHEY and CDR2 is SMNVEV (reference sequence). CDR3 protein: CASSLGETQYF. In nucleotides, the CDR3 is TGTGCCAGCAGTTTGGGAGAGACCCAGTACTTC.

Worth noting for this clone: This is likely an artifact of a read error, given a far larger clone one base away. The rearrangement joins TRBV29-1 to TRBJ1-1, with a weak D call TRBD1 (5 bases). CDR1 SQVTM and CDR2 ANQGSEA come from the germline V gene. The CDR3 consists of 14 residues. CDR3 protein: CSVLGWGSDTEASF. The DNA of the CDR3 is TGCAGCGTCCTCGGGTGGGGGTCGGACACTGAAGCTTCCTTT.

This clone has ten or more counts. The identical CDR3 is also encoded by other nucleotide sequences in the sample. The chain employs TRBV21-1 and TRBJ2-2; TRBD1, the table's D call, lacks a check against the DNA. TRBV21-1 is a pseudogene. CDR3 size: 16 residues. The CDR3 here is CASTRPRTVRTGELFF. CDR3 DNA sequence: TGTGCCAGCACCCGCCCTCGGACAGTGAGAACCGGGGAGCTGTTTTTT.

This clone appeared a single time. The rearrangement uses TRBV4-1 and TRBJ2-7; maybe TRBD1 (6 bases). The CDR3 spans 16 residues. Germline assignment: CDR1 MGHRA and CDR2 YSYEKL. Trimming removed 4 bases from V and 3 bases from J, with 19 bases in between. CDR3 DNA sequence: TGCGCCAGCAGCCTCGCGCTGGGGGCCGCAGACTACGAGCAGTACTTC. Translating gives CASSLALGAADYEQYF.

The chain carries TRBV29-1 and TRBJ2-4; 11 nucleotides align to TRBD1. CDR3 length equals 15 residues. The J segment lost 0 bases and the V segment lost 7 bases, leaving 5 bases of the junction unmatched. Germline V CDR1 and CDR2: SQVTM, ANQGSEA. CDR3 nucleotides: TGCAGCGCCGGGGACAGGGGGATAGCCAAAAACATTCAGTACTTC. This encodes CSAGDRGIAKNIQYF.

Comments on this clone: A far larger clone is just one base off, so this is likely a read error. This chain uses TRBV28 with TRBJ1-2; TRBD1 agrees at 8 bases. Germline CDR1 MDHEN, CDR2 SYDVKM. The CDR3 extends over 17 amino acids. For the CDR3, the DNA is TGTGCCAGCAGGCACTTAAGGGACAGGTCTTTTAACTATTGCTACACCTTC. This codes for CASRHLRDRSFNYCYTF.

The chain joins TRBV18 to TRBJ1-1; unclear D gene. The CDR3 has 13 amino acids. Germline CDR1 reads KGHSH; CDR2 reads LQKENI. V was clipped by 4 bases and J by 1 base, with 7 bases between them. CDR3: CASSQAENTEAFF. DNA for the CDR3: TGTGCCAGCTCACAAGCAGAGAACACTGAAGCTTTCTTT.

The genes are TRBV4-2 and TRBJ2-1; D gene unclear. This CDR3 has 16 amino acids. CDR1 is LGHNA and CDR2 is YNFKEQ in the germline V gene. The germline V and J ends were trimmed by 4 bases and 3 bases, with 16 bases remaining between them. CDR3 protein: CASSLNPRSYYNEQFF. CDR3 bases: TGTGCCAGCAGCCTAAACCCCCGTTCGTACTACAATGAGCAGTTCTTC.

A single count supports this clone. A much larger clone differs by one base, so this may be a read error. The J gene is TRBJ2-5, the V gene TRBV7-2, with D perhaps matching TRBD1 or TRBD2 (6 bases each). The CDR3 covers 15 residues. Trimming removed 7 bases from V and 5 bases from J, with 20 bases in between. CDR1 and CDR2 (germline): SGHTA, FQGNSA. The CDR3 region is CTSNPSGAGLETQYF. The CDR3 DNA reads TGTACCAGCAACCCCTCAGGGGCGGGGTTGGAGACCCAGTACTTC.

This chain links TRBV13 with TRBJ2-7; 7 bases map to TRBD1. The CDR3 extends over 16 amino acids. Trimming cost V 5 bases and J 5 bases; bases outside gene matches: 15. The germline gives CDR1 PRHDT, CDR2 FYEKMQ (reference sequence). The CDR3 sequence is CASSRNDRDGDDEQYF. The CDR3 region has the DNA TGTGCCAGCAGCCGGAACGACAGGGACGGAGACGACGAGCAGTACTTC. The variable domain in full, completed from reference TRBV13 and TRBJ2-7, reads AAGVIQSPRHLIKEKRETATLKCYPIPRHDTVYWYQQGPGQDPQFLISFYEKMQSDKGSIPDRFSAQQFSDYHSELNMSSLELGDSALYFCASSRNDRDGDDEQYFGPGTRLTVT.

The J gene is TRBJ2-3, the V gene TRBV15; TRBD1 is a possible D gene (6 bases). The CDR3 consists of 16 residues. With 1 base removed from V and 0 bases from J, the gap between germline ends came to 11 bases. Germline loops: CDR1 LNHNV, CDR2 YYDKDF (reference sequence). The CDR3, as DNA: TGTGCCACCAGCAGAGCCGACAGGCCGAGCACAGATACGCAGTATTTT. Its protein product is CATSRADRPSTDTQYF.

The rearrangement links TRBV2 to TRBJ1-1, with 7 bases aligning to TRBD1. This CDR3 contains 15 residues. V shed 0 bases and J 5 bases; nucleotides not matched to a gene: 6. Germline-derived CDR1 and CDR2 are SNHLY and FYNNEI. For the CDR3, the DNA is TGTGCCAGCAGTGAAGCCCCAGGGGGAGGAACTGAAGCTTTCTTT. It translates to CASSEAPGGGTEAFF.

This chain links TRBV7-3 with TRBJ2-1; D is possibly TRBD1 or TRBD2 (5 bases each). The V end was cut by 2 bases, the J end by 5 bases, with 10 bases between. Germline loops: CDR1 SGHTA, CDR2 FQGTGA. The CDR3 is made up of 14 amino acids. DNA for the CDR3: TGTGCCAGCAGCTTATGGGGACGGAACAATGAGCAGTTCTTC. It specifies CASSLWGRNNEQFF.

Turning to this clone: The same CDR3 can be traced to other DNA sequences in this sample. The chain has TRBV5-1 and TRBJ1-1; 7 nucleotides match TRBD1. The junction had 3 bases not matched to a gene; V was cut back by 3 bases and J by 1 base. CDR3 size: 14 residues. Germline loops: CDR1 SGHRS, CDR2 YFSETQ. CDR3 bases: TGCGCCAGCAGCTCACAGGGGCAGAACACTGAAGCTTTCTTT. Its translation: CASSSQGQNTEAFF.

With respect to this clone: A single base is all that separates this from a far larger clone, so a read error is likely. This CDR3 is missing its conserved last phenylalanine or tryptophan, likely due to a read error. The chain couples TRBV7-9 to TRBJ1-5; tentative D call: TRBD1 (6 bases). V lost 3 bases and J 1 base, leaving 19 bases between the germline ends. The CDR3 totals 18 residues. The germline CDR1 and CDR2 sequences are SEHNR and FQNEAQ (reference sequence). CDR3 nucleotide sequence: TGTGCCAGCAGCTTGGTAGGAGGGGGACTTACGAGCAATCAGCCCCAGCATCTT. This codes for CASSLVGGGLTSNQPQHL.

Worth noting for this clone: It differs at one base from a far larger clone, so likely a read error. At the DNA level, this CDR3 is encoded by other sequences in the same sample as well. The gene calls are TRBV6-5 and TRBJ2-7; the D gene is possibly TRBD1 (6 bases). The CDR3 is 14 amino acids. Between the trimmed V and J ends, which lost 6 bases and 4 bases, there was a span of 16 bases. CDR1 MNHEY and CDR2 SVGAGI come from the germline V gene. CDR3 nucleotide sequence: TGTGCCAGCAGCAGGGGACCGACAGTATACGAGCAGTACTTC. Its protein is CASSRGPTVYEQYF.

The V and J genes are TRBV9 and TRBJ2-2; 7 bases line up with TRBD2. The ends lost 0 bases at V and 5 bases at J; junction bases unmatched: 4. Germline V gene sequence: CDR1 SGDLS, CDR2 YYNGEE. This CDR3 has 15 amino acids. The CDR3 here is CASSVASGGTGELFF. The CDR3, as DNA: TGTGCCAGCAGCGTAGCTAGCGGAGGTACCGGGGAGCTGTTTTTT.

The CDR3 DNA follows: TGCAGCGTTGACCTCCCGCGAGGTGTGGACACTGAAGCTTTCTTT. Protein sequence: CSVDLPRGVDTEAFF. The chain is built from TRBV29-1 and TRBJ1-1; D unresolved. CDR3 length: 15 residues. V was cut by 3 bases and J by 3 bases, with 17 bases left in between. Germline values: CDR1 SQVTM, CDR2 ANQGSEA. Drawing the rest from reference TRBV29-1 and TRBJ1-1, the complete variable domain is SAVISQKPSRDICQRGTSLTIQCQVDSQVTMMFWYRQQPGQSLTLIATANQGSEATYESGFVIDKFPISRPNLTFSTLTVSNMSPEDSSIYLCSVDLPRGVDTEAFFGQGTRLTVV.

The CDR3 DNA follows: TGTGCCTGGAAGTCCGGAGGCGGTCGCTACACCTTC. Amino acid sequence: CAWKSGGGRYTF. The chain combines TRBV30 with TRBJ1-2; D unresolved. Germline-derived CDR1 and CDR2 are GTSNPN and SVGIG (reference sequence). This CDR3 contains 12 residues. The V and J ends lost 4 bases and 9 bases respectively, with 15 bases between them.

The chain employs TRBV9 and TRBJ2-6; the match to TRBD2 covers 7 bases. The germline V gene has CDR1 SGDLS and CDR2 YYNGEE. CDR3 size: 18 residues. Unmatched junction bases numbered 8, after V lost 2 bases and J lost 0 bases. The CDR3 is CASSVGLGRGSGANVLTF. DNA for the CDR3: TGTGCCAGCAGCGTCGGGTTGGGGAGGGGCTCTGGGGCCAACGTCCTGACTTTC. The whole variable domain, remainder taken from reference TRBV9 and TRBJ2-6, is DSGVTQTPKHLITATGQRVTLRCSPRSGDLSVYWYQQSLDQGLQFLIQYYNGEERAKGNILERFSAQQFPDLHSELNLSSLELGDSALYFCASSVGLGRGSGANVLTFGAGSRLTVL.

The chain uses TRBV19 and TRBJ2-7; TRBD1 matches at 9 bases. The CDR3 length is 14 residues. Germline CDR1 and CDR2: LNHDA and SQIVND (reference sequence). V dropped 5 bases and J dropped 4; count of bases not matched to a gene: 6. The CDR3: CASSLPGQGYEQYF. The CDR3 DNA reads as TGTGCCAGTAGTCTCCCGGGACAGGGATACGAGCAGTACTTC.

This chain connects TRBV19 to TRBJ2-1; 7 bases are shared with TRBD1. The V gene end was trimmed by 4 bases and the J gene end by 1 base; junction bases not matched to a gene: 7. The germline CDR1 and CDR2 sequences are LNHDA and SQIVND (reference sequence). The CDR3 spans 16 residues. The CDR3 bases are TGTGCCAGTAGTACCATAGCAGGGGGTTCCTACAATGAGCAGTTCTTC. Translation gives CASSTIAGGSYNEQFF. Combining the CDR3 with reference TRBV19 and TRBJ2-1 gives the whole variable domain DGGITQSPKYLFRKEGQNVTLSCEQNLNHDAMYWYRQDPGQGLRLIYYSQIVNDFQKGDIAEGYSVSREKKESFPLTVTSAQKNPTAFYLCASSTIAGGSYNEQFFGPGTRLTVL.

The genes are TRBV5-1 and TRBJ1-2; 11 nucleotides align to TRBD1. With 4 bases clipped from V and 4 bases from J, the junction kept 9 bases outside the gene matches. The germline V gene has CDR1 SGHRS and CDR2 YFSETQ. The CDR3 extends over 16 amino acids. CDR3 protein: CASSPRTGGDGYGYTF. The DNA for the CDR3 is TGCGCCAGCAGCCCCCGGACAGGGGGCGATGGCTATGGCTACACCTTC.

CDR3 coding DNA: TGTGCCAGCAGTCCCAGGGATGCTTTCACCGGGTACGAGCAGTACTTC. Its protein is CASSPRDAFTGYEQYF. The J gene is TRBJ2-7, the V gene TRBV28, with D possibly TRBD1 on 5 matching bases. Germline V gene lookup returns CDR1 MDHEN and CDR2 SYDVKM. V was clipped by 5 bases and J by 4 bases, with 21 bases between them. The length of the CDR3 is 16 residues.

The chain is built from TRBV5-6 and TRBJ1-2; 9 bases are shared with TRBD1. V trimming: 3 bases; J trimming: 8 bases; junction bases outside the gene matches: 8. This CDR3 has 14 amino acids. Germline CDR1 SGHDT, CDR2 YYEEEE. CDR3 sequence reads: CASSSGQGHFGYTF. The CDR3, as DNA: TGTGCCAGCAGCTCGGGACAGGGTCATTTCGGCTACACCTTC.